These 13 T cell receptor beta chains were all obtained from the same sample, sequenced in a study of shared clonotypes between healthy human individuals. Clones were read by immunoSEQ multiplex PCR, and TCRdb kept only the in-frame ones, dropping some. The sample includes about 800,000 clones, around 96% seen only once; the top ten take about 0.22%. Terminally differentiated effector memory CD45RA+ cells were excluded from the naive CD8 cells, which were CD45RO-negative and positively selected for CCR7. The sample was naive CD8+ T cells sorted from blood. These receptors all stem from a man aged 30-40 years in good health.

The V gene is TRBV15, the J gene TRBJ1-1; 12 bases align to TRBD1. The CDR3 totals 16 residues. Germline V gene sequence: CDR1 LNHNV, CDR2 YYDKDF (reference sequence). With 2 bases clipped from V and 5 bases from J, the junction kept 6 bases outside the gene matches. The CDR3 nucleotides are TGTGCCACCAGCAGATCCGGGACAGGGGGCGAAACTGAAGCTTTCTTT. This translates into CATSRSGTGGETEAFF.

The rearrangement links TRBV27 to TRBJ1-5, with 9 bases identical to TRBD1. V shed 1 base, J shed 8 bases, and the junction held 6 bases outside the gene matches. CDR3 size: 15 residues. CDR1 MNHEY and CDR2 SMNVEV come from the germline V gene (reference sequence). Here the CDR3 DNA reads TGTGCCAGCAGTTTATTGGGACAGGGAGAGGAGCCCCAGCATTTT. The encoded protein is CASSLLGQGEEPQHF.

Only one count was recorded for this clone. The chain combines TRBV5-6 with TRBJ1-2, with unresolved D. The CDR3 runs to 17 residues. Per the germline V gene, CDR1 is SGHDT and CDR2 is YYEEEE. Trimming shortened V by 3 bases and J by 2 bases, and 20 bases separated the two germline ends. As DNA, the CDR3 is TGTGCCAGCAGCTATTTAGAAGCGCCAACGATAAACTATGGCTACACCTTC. It is translated as CASSYLEAPTINYGYTF.

In its sample, this clone was seen once. The gene calls are TRBV4-3 and TRBJ2-3; weak D call: TRBD1 (6 bases). From germline, CDR1 is LGHNA and CDR2 YSLEER. CDR3 size: 15 residues. V was shortened by 4 bases and J by 6 bases, with 17 bases between the two germline ends. The CDR3 region is CASSREDRGADTQYF. As DNA, the CDR3 is TGCGCCAGCAGCCGCGAGGACAGAGGGGCCGATACGCAGTATTTT.

The table lists this clone with a count of one. The chain joins TRBV25-1 to TRBJ2-1; 8 bases align to TRBD1. Germline V gives CDR1 MGHDK, CDR2 SYGVNS. The CDR3 runs 15 residues. The J segment lost 6 bases and the V segment lost 1 base, leaving 5 bases of the junction unmatched. This chain's CDR3 is CASSEFGTGFNEQFF. CDR3 in DNA: TGTGCCAGCAGTGAATTTGGGACAGGTTTCAATGAGCAGTTCTTC.

The rearrangement joins TRBV2 to TRBJ1-1; D remains unclear. Germline V gene lookup returns CDR1 SNHLY and CDR2 FYNNEI. The CDR3 contains 13 residues. V gave up 8 bases and J gave up 0 bases, with 10 bases separating them. DNA for the CDR3: TGTGCCAGCTCGGAAGGCGTGAACACTGAAGCTTTCTTT. This gives the protein CASSEGVNTEAFF.

This rearrangement joins TRBV7-8 to TRBJ1-4; TRBD1 matches 7 bases. This CDR3 contains 13 residues. V lost 7 bases, J lost 12 bases, and 11 bases stayed unmatched. The germline gives CDR1 SGHVS, CDR2 FQNEAQ. The CDR3 sequence: CASNPGGGRELFF. CDR3 sequence (DNA): TGTGCCAGCAACCCAGGGGGTGGACGTGAACTGTTTTTT.

CDR3 bases: TGTGCCAGCGGACGAGGGCATAGCTCCTACAATGAGCAGTTCTTC. It is translated as CASGRGHSSYNEQFF. This chain links TRBV27 with TRBJ2-1, with a possible D match to TRBD2 (5 bases). The V gene's germline CDR1 is MNHEY and CDR2 SMNVEV (reference sequence). The germline V and J ends were trimmed by 8 bases and 0 bases, with 14 bases remaining between them. The CDR3 has 15 residues.

V and J are TRBV6-4 and TRBJ2-3; 8 bases line up with TRBD1. Trimming took 5 bases from V and 3 from J; bases not matched to a gene: 10. The CDR3 runs 16 residues. Per germline, CDR1 MRHNA and CDR2 SNTAGT. CDR3 DNA sequence: TGTGCCAGCAGTCAGACAGGGGCGGATAGGACAGATACGCAGTATTTT. It specifies CASSQTGADRTDTQYF.

The chain combines TRBV27 with TRBJ2-2; 7 bases are shared with TRBD1. The CDR3 sequence is 16 residues long. Germline V gene sequence: CDR1 MNHEY, CDR2 SMNVEV (reference sequence). Trimming at V came to 5 bases and at J to 6 bases, leaving 12 bases not matched to a gene. The CDR3 sequence: CASSLRTGIFSGELFF. The DNA for the CDR3 is TGTGCCAGCAGTCTCCGGACAGGTATCTTCTCCGGGGAGCTGTTTTTT.

The chain is built from TRBV6-6 and TRBJ2-5; TRBD2 aligns across 9 bases. J was trimmed by 5 bases and V by 6 bases; bases with no gene match: 13. The length of the CDR3 is 16 residues. Germline V gene lookup returns CDR1 MNHNY and CDR2 SVGAGI (reference sequence). The CDR3 nucleotides are TGTGCCAGCAGGGGTTTTATAGCGGGAGTCGTTGAGACCCAGTACTTC. Translating gives CASRGFIAGVVETQYF.

The chain employs TRBV15 and TRBJ2-5, with 8 bases fitting TRBD2. The CDR3 is 15 residues long. Germline V lookup: CDR1 LNHNV, CDR2 YYDKDF (reference sequence). V shed 1 base and J 3 bases; nucleotides not matched to a gene: 4. The CDR3, as DNA: TGTGCCACCAGCAGAGTCCCGGGAGGGAAAGAGACCCAGTACTTC. Residues: CATSRVPGGKETQYF.

The chain links TRBV12-5 to TRBJ2-3; tentative D call: TRBD2 (5 bases). The V gene's germline CDR1 is LGHNT and CDR2 FRNRAP. The V gene lost 6 bases and the J gene lost 6 bases, with 10 bases spanning the gap. This CDR3 has 12 residues. The CDR3 DNA reads as TGTGCTAGTGGCCCGCCGGGGGATACGCAGTATTTT. Its protein product is CASGPPGDTQYF.